The rows below give T cell receptor beta chains drawn from one sample of a study of T cells in Graves' hyperthyroidism and ophthalmopathy. TCRdb used MiXCR to reprocess the multiplex PCR reads, holding one entry per CDR3 protein. The sample yields about 460,000 distinct CDR3 sequences, 22% seen once. The sequencing sample was made of blood. The receptors stem from a woman in her 70s with Graves' ophthalmopathy. Each CDR3 is given with its conserved first and last residue. The order of the fields is V gene, clone size, J gene, D gene, CDR3 protein, CDR3 DNA. A D gene is named only where the DNA matches it firmly. Some rows have no size entry. The others give once, few or many, or a class for an expanded clone.

V: TRBV28; size: many; J: TRBJ2-5; D: -; CDR3: CASSPPLRTQLGETQYF; DNA: TGTGCCAGCAGTCCACCATTGAGGACCCAACTTGGAGAGACCCAGTACTTC
V: TRBV4-1; size: -; J: TRBJ2-1; D: -; CDR3: CASSQVADAGHEQFF; DNA: TGCGCCAGCAGCCAAGTTGCGGATGCTGGGCATGAGCAGTTCTTC
V: TRBV11-2; size: many; J: TRBJ2-7; D: -; CDR3: CASSLIHEQYF; DNA: TGTGCCAGCAGCTTGATACACGAGCAGTACTTC
V: TRBV15; size: few; J: TRBJ1-4; D: -; CDR3: CATSPRGQGREKLFF; DNA: TGTGCCACCAGCCCTCGTGGGCAGGGTAGAGAAAAACTGTTTTTT
V: TRBV27; size: -; J: TRBJ2-2; D: TRBD1; CDR3: CASSLWPPELSRGTTGELSF; DNA: TGTGCCAGCAGTTTATGGCCCCCCGAACTCAGCAGGGGGACCACCGGGGAGCTGTCTTTT
V: TRBV5-1; size: -; J: TRBJ1-1; D: -; CDR3: CASSTDLGDTEAFF; DNA: TGCGCCAGCAGCACGGACCTGGGAGACACTGAAGCTTTCTTT
V: TRBV6-2/TRBV6-3; size: many; J: TRBJ1-1; D: -; CDR3: CASSWLNTEAFF; DNA: TGTGCCAGCAGTTGGCTGAACACTGAAGCTTTCTTT
V: TRBV20-1; size: -; J: TRBJ2-7; D: TRBD2; CDR3: CSAIGLAVTYEQYF; DNA: TGCAGTGCTATAGGACTAGCGGTTACCTACGAGCAGTACTTC
V: TRBV12-3/TRBV12-4; size: few; J: TRBJ2-5; D: -; CDR3: CASSLTLPFQETQYF; DNA: TGTGCCAGCAGTTTAACCCTCCCATTTCAAGAGACCCAGTACTTC
V: TRBV6-2/TRBV6-3; size: few; J: TRBJ1-5; D: -; CDR3: CASSFQPTYSNSNQPQHF; DNA: TGTGCCAGCAGTTTCCAGCCTACTTATTCGAATAGCAATCAGCCCCAGCATTTT
V: TRBV12-3/TRBV12-4; size: few; J: TRBJ1-3; D: -; CDR3: CASSLGAGINTIYF; DNA: TGTGCCAGCAGTTTAGGGGCGGGTATTAACACCATATATTTT
V: TRBV7-2; size: -; J: TRBJ2-7; D: -; CDR3: CASSSGPTYEQYF; DNA: TGTGCCAGCAGCTCAGGGCCAACCTACGAGCAGTACTTC
V: TRBV20-1; size: -; J: TRBJ2-3; D: TRBD2; CDR3: CSAERTSGSTDTQYF; DNA: TGCAGTGCCGAGAGGACTAGCGGGAGCACAGATACGCAGTATTTT
V: TRBV2; size: few; J: TRBJ1-5; D: -; CDR3: CASSLSGVPRPQHF; DNA: TGTGCCAGCAGTCTTTCCGGGGTCCCTAGGCCCCAGCATTTT
V: TRBV5-1; size: -; J: TRBJ2-3; D: TRBD2; CDR3: CASSLVGLARGSTDTQYF; DNA: TGCGCCAGCAGCTTGGTGGGACTAGCTAGGGGTAGCACAGATACGCAGTATTTT
V: TRBV14; size: -; J: TRBJ2-5; D: TRBD2; CDR3: CASSRGLGATKTQYF; DNA: TGTGCCAGCAGCCGCGGACTAGGTGCTACGAAGACCCAGTACTTC
V: TRBV10-2; size: -; J: TRBJ2-7; D: -; CDR3: CATCPGTYEQYF; DNA: TGCGCCACCTGTCCGGGGACCTACGAGCAGTACTTC
V: TRBV3-1; size: many; J: TRBJ2-1; D: -; CDR3: CASSQDRASVPNEQFF; DNA: TGTGCCAGCAGCCAAGACCGGGCTAGTGTGCCCAATGAGCAGTTCTTC
V: TRBV27; size: few; J: TRBJ2-4; D: -; CDR3: CASSLLGGDLAKNIQYF; DNA: TGTGCCAGCAGTTTATTGGGCGGGGACTTAGCCAAAAACATTCAGTACTTC
V: TRBV28; size: many; J: TRBJ1-2; D: -; CDR3: CASSLDGVSYGYTF; DNA: TGTGCCAGCAGTTTAGATGGGGTTAGCTATGGCTACACCTTC
V: TRBV2; size: few; J: TRBJ1-1; D: -; CDR3: CASSEKPVNTEAFF; DNA: TGTGCCAGCAGTGAAAAGCCAGTGAACACTGAAGCTTTCTTT
V: TRBV12-3/TRBV12-4; size: few; J: TRBJ1-5; D: -; CDR3: CASRDGTAPNQPQHF; DNA: TGTGCCAGCAGAGACGGGACGGCACCCAATCAGCCCCAGCATTTT